Shown below are 28 T cell receptor beta chains from a single sample sequenced in a study of T cells after posttransplantation cyclophosphamide. Treatment was busulfan-fludarabine conditioning, a marrow graft, and cyclophosphamide on days +3 and +4. Produced via immunoSEQ multiplex PCR; TCRdb's table is partial and in-frame only. This repertoire holds about 6,700 clones, and none appear only once. Here the sequenced sample was PBMCs, taken after an allogeneic stem cell transplant with post-transplant cyclophosphamide. Receptors were obtained from a male patient in his thirties who received an allogeneic stem cell transplant from an unrelated donor, was CMV-positive, and had acute and chronic GVHD. Among the T cells, some may be from the graft donor.

This clone was counted many times. CDR3 nucleotides: TGTGCCATCAGTGAGTCGGGGGGTAAGGGCACTGAAGCTTTCTTT. Protein: CAISESGGKGTEAFF. The chain uses TRBV10-3 and TRBJ1-1, with D possibly being TRBD1 (5 bases). V gave up 0 bases and J gave up 4 bases, with 12 bases separating them. The CDR3 has 15 residues. Germline CDR1 and CDR2: ENHRY and SYGVKD.

This clone occurred many times. The rearrangement uses TRBV6-5 and TRBJ1-1; TRBD1 is a possible D gene (5 bases). CDR3 length: 15 amino acids. CDR1 is MNHEY and CDR2 is SVGAGI in the germline V gene. The V end lost 0 bases, the J end lost 8 bases, and 16 bases lay between the germline ends. The CDR3 region has the DNA TGTGCCAGCAGTTACTCCTCACGGCAGGGATCCGAAGCTTTCTTT. This translates into CASSYSSRQGSEAFF.

At least ten counts were recorded for this clone. The chain carries TRBV9 and TRBJ1-5, with D unclear. Germline V gene data show CDR1 as SGDLS and CDR2 as YYNGEE. V dropped 0 bases and J dropped 6 bases, with 13 bases sitting between them. There are 15 residues in the CDR3. This CDR3 reads CASSVGPSTGQPQHF. The DNA of the CDR3 is TGTGCCAGCAGCGTAGGGCCCTCGACGGGTCAGCCCCAGCATTTT.

This clone was picked up many times. The chain uses TRBV7-2 and TRBJ2-7, with D possibly matching TRBD2 (6 bases). Germline V CDR1 and CDR2: SGHTA, FQGNSA. CDR3 size: 15 residues. Trimming stripped 1 base from V and 2 bases from J, with 12 bases between. The CDR3 sequence is CASSLDGGGPYEQYF. CDR3 sequence (DNA): TGTGCCAGCAGCTTAGATGGGGGAGGCCCCTACGAGCAGTACTTC.

This clone came up many times. The gene calls are TRBV7-2 and TRBJ2-1, with 8 bases lining up with TRBD1. This CDR3 comprises 16 residues. In germline, CDR1 is SGHTA, CDR2 FQGNSA. With V trimmed by 4 bases and J by 3 bases, 8 bases remained unmatched. The DNA of the CDR3 is TGTGCCAGCAGCTCTCGGACAGGGATGGTCTACAATGAGCAGTTCTTC. Protein sequence: CASSSRTGMVYNEQFF.

There are many counts of this clone. This sequence joins TRBV7-9 and TRBJ2-1; 9 bases align to TRBD1. The CDR3 spans 15 residues. V was pared by 3 bases and J by 3 bases, with 3 bases of the junction left unmatched. Germline CDR1 is SEHNR and CDR2 is FQNEAQ (reference sequence). DNA of the CDR3: TGTGCCAGCAGCTTCCGGGACAGGGTCTACAATGAGCAGTTCTTC. Protein sequence: CASSFRDRVYNEQFF.

This clone has a handful of counts. A read error may produce the germline difference seen at one junction end. The chain employs TRBV11-2 and TRBJ2-7; no clear D. The germline V gene has CDR1 SGHAT and CDR2 FQNNGV. This CDR3 spans 11 amino acids. CDR3 bases: TGTGCCAGCAGCTTATCCTCAACCCCAGTCTTC. Protein sequence: CASSLSSTPVF.

This clone qualifies as medium-sized. The chain recombines TRBV5-4 with TRBJ1-2; 9 bases match TRBD1. With 4 bases clipped from V and 5 bases from J, the junction kept 15 bases outside the gene matches. The germline V gene has CDR1 SGHNT and CDR2 YYREEE (reference sequence). The CDR3 spans 17 residues. CDR3 residues: CASSGLDRGYSKYGYTF. CDR3 bases: TGTGCCAGCAGCGGCCTAGACAGGGGGTACTCGAAATATGGCTACACCTTC.

This clone was detected ten times or more. The chain is built from TRBV11-2 and TRBJ2-3; 8 bases line up with TRBD2. CDR1 and CDR2 (germline): SGHAT, FQNNGV. V was pared by 3 bases and J by 3 bases, with 5 bases of the junction left unmatched. The CDR3 extends over 15 amino acids. The DNA for the CDR3 is TGTGCCAGCAGCTTCCGGGGGGGCGATACAGATACGCAGTATTTT. Translating gives CASSFRGGDTDTQYF.

This clone occurred many times. The V call is TRBV11-2, the J call TRBJ1-4, with no clear D. Per germline, CDR1 SGHAT and CDR2 FQNNGV. This CDR3 is 15 amino acids long. Trimming removed 3 bases from V and 5 bases from J, with 13 bases in between. The chain's CDR3 is CASSFWTQRNEKLFF. CDR3 in DNA: TGTGCCAGCAGCTTCTGGACTCAGCGGAATGAAAAACTGTTTTTT. The whole variable domain, filled in from reference TRBV11-2 and TRBJ1-4, reads EAGVAQSPRYKIIEKRQSVAFWCNPISGHATLYWYQQILGQGPKLLIQFQNNGVVDDSQLPKDRFSAERLKGVDSTLKIQPAKLEDSAVYLCASSFWTQRNEKLFFGSGTQLSVL.

This clone appeared many times. The chain joins TRBV9 to TRBJ1-6; no reliable D call. Deletions cut 3 bases from V and 6 bases from J, with 10 bases between. Germline V gives CDR1 SGDLS, CDR2 YYNGEE. This CDR3 is built from 14 residues. Here the CDR3 DNA reads TGTGCCAGCAGCGCCGCGGTTCCTAATTCACCCCTCCACTTT. Residues: CASSAAVPNSPLHF. The full variable domain, with the rest looked up from reference TRBV9 and TRBJ1-6, is DSGVTQTPKHLITATGQRVTLRCSPRSGDLSVYWYQQSLDQGLQFLIQYYNGEERAKGNILERFSAQQFPDLHSELNLSSLELGDSALYFCASSAAVPNSPLHFGNGTRLTVT.

The table lists this clone with many counts. The gene calls are TRBV4-3 and TRBJ1-6, with D maybe TRBD1 (5 bases). Germline lookup yields CDR1 LGHNA and CDR2 YSLEER. Trimming took 0 bases from V and 10 from J, leaving 19 bases between them. The CDR3 loop spans 17 amino acids. In DNA, the CDR3 is TGCGCCAGCAGCCAAGATTTTACAGGTCAAGGGGTATCACCCCTCCACTTT. Its protein product is CASSQDFTGQGVSPLHF.

This clone was counted many times. This chain connects TRBV4-1 to TRBJ2-3, with a weak D call TRBD1 (5 bases). The CDR3 covers 14 residues. Germline lookup yields CDR1 MGHRA and CDR2 YSYEKL. V was cut by 10 bases and J by 5 bases, with 19 bases left in between. CDR3 amino acids: CATAQGFGLDTQYF. DNA for the CDR3: TGCGCCACCGCCCAGGGATTTGGTTTAGATACGCAGTATTTT.

This clone was seen repeatedly, ten times or more. The chain links TRBV5-4 to TRBJ2-7; D uncertain. Trimming removed 0 bases at V and 3 bases at J, with 10 bases between. Germline V gene data show CDR1 as SGHNT and CDR2 as YYREEE (reference sequence). The CDR3 sequence is 14 residues long. CDR3 sequence reads: CASSLEWAGYEQYF. The CDR3 DNA reads as TGTGCCAGCAGCTTGGAGTGGGCCGGCTACGAGCAGTACTTC.

Ten or more counts support this clone. The chain is built from TRBV4-2 and TRBJ1-6; no reliable D call. CDR3 length: 13 residues. V lost 4 bases to trimming and J lost 7 bases, with 8 bases between them. In germline, CDR1 is LGHNA, CDR2 YNFKEQ. The CDR3 region is CASSLTTNSPLHF. DNA for the CDR3: TGTGCCAGCAGCCTGACTACAAATTCACCCCTCCACTTT.

This clone has more than one count but fewer than ten. The rearrangement uses TRBV7-2 and TRBJ1-2; D not certain. The CDR3 consists of 14 residues. Trimming shortened V by 2 bases and J by 8 bases, and 15 bases separated the two germline ends. Per the germline V gene, CDR1 is SGHTA and CDR2 is FQGNSA. The CDR3 here is CASSLSPFLRGYTF. The DNA for the CDR3 is TGTGCCAGCAGCTTATCCCCTTTTCTCCGGGGCTACACCTTC.

The rearrangement uses TRBV5-6 and TRBJ2-5; the match to TRBD1 covers 10 bases. The CDR3 loop spans 13 amino acids. J gave up 11 bases and V 0 bases, and 4 bases lay outside the gene matches. The germline V gene encodes CDR1 SGHDT and CDR2 YYEEEE. The CDR3 DNA sequence: TGTGCCAGCAGCTTGGAGACAGGGGGCAAGCAGTACTTC. It translates to CASSLETGGKQYF.

This clone was detected ten times or more. This chain uses TRBV7-6 with TRBJ2-3; D not certain. The CDR3 runs 12 residues. V was cut by 4 bases and J by 5 bases, with 7 bases left in between. CDR1 and CDR2 from the germline V gene are SGHVS and FNYEAQ. The CDR3 bases are TGTGCCAGCAGCTCCAGAGGAGATACGCAGTATTTT. This gives the protein CASSSRGDTQYF.

This clone came up many times. The V and J genes are TRBV7-2 and TRBJ2-3; 7 nucleotides match TRBD2. J gave up 0 bases and V 4 bases, and 10 bases lay outside the gene matches. The CDR3 is 17 residues long. The germline V gene encodes CDR1 SGHTA and CDR2 FQGNSA. The CDR3 DNA is TGTGCCAGCAGCTCGCGACCCGGGGGGATAAGCACAGATACGCAGTATTTT. Translating gives CASSSRPGGISTDTQYF.

This clone was seen many times. V and J are TRBV6-5 and TRBJ2-2; D perhaps matches TRBD1 (6 bases). The length of the CDR3 is 14 residues. V dropped 5 bases and J dropped 6 bases, with 13 bases sitting between them. Germline CDR1 MNHEY, CDR2 SVGAGI. DNA for the CDR3: TGTGCCAGCAGTCTCCCACAGGGAGCCGGGGAGCTGTTTTTT. Its translation is CASSLPQGAGELFF.

The chain carries TRBV21-1 and TRBJ2-2; TRBD1 was called by the table and not checked on the DNA. TRBV21-1 is labeled a pseudogene. CDR3 length: 12 residues. The CDR3 region is CASSERTQELFF. The CDR3 nucleotides read TGTGCCAGCAGCGAAAGGACACAGGAGCTGTTTTTT.

This clone occurred many times. V is TRBV18 and J is TRBJ1-3; D remains unclear. In germline, CDR1 is KGHSH, CDR2 LQKENI. The CDR3 is 12 residues long. Deletions cut 6 bases from V and 2 bases from J, with 5 bases between. The CDR3 loop is CASSPPGNTIYF. CDR3 bases: TGTGCCAGCTCCCCTCCTGGAAACACCATATATTTT.

This clone was seen many times. This CDR3 reads CASSPGTSGSVNEQFF. DNA of the CDR3: TGTGCCAGTAGTCCAGGGACTAGCGGGAGCGTCAATGAGCAGTTCTTC. The chain recombines TRBV19 with TRBJ2-1; 14 bases are shared with TRBD2. Germline CDR1 is LNHDA and CDR2 is SQIVND (reference sequence). This CDR3 is 16 amino acids long. V trimming: 5 bases; J trimming: 6 bases; junction bases outside the gene matches: 6.

This clone has at least ten counts. The chain employs TRBV6-1 and TRBJ2-7; 7 bases fit TRBD2. Looked up from germline, CDR1 is MNHNS and CDR2 is SASEGT. The V segment lost 4 bases and the J segment 5 bases; nucleotides outside the gene matches: 5. The CDR3 totals 13 residues. The CDR3 sequence is CASSGQGGDEQYF. Here the CDR3 DNA reads TGTGCCAGCAGTGGTCAGGGAGGGGACGAGCAGTACTTC.

The chain employs TRBV12-5 and TRBJ2-3; tentative D call: TRBD2 (7 bases). Germline assignment: CDR1 LGHNT and CDR2 FRNRAP. The CDR3 totals 17 residues. V was clipped by 1 base and J by 4 bases, with 18 bases between them. In DNA, the CDR3 is TGTGCTAGTGGTTTGGCCCGCGGGGGCGATGTTTCAGATACGCAGTATTTT. Its translation is CASGLARGGDVSDTQYF. Filled out from reference TRBV12-5 and TRBJ2-3, the complete variable domain reads DARVTQTPRHKVTEMGQEVTMRCQPILGHNTVFWYRQTMMQGLELLAYFRNRAPLDDSGMPKDRFSAEMPDATLATLKIQPSEPRDSAVYFCASGLARGGDVSDTQYFGPGTRLTVL.

This clone is termed medium-sized (0.01 to 0.1%). This chain uses TRBV10-3 with TRBJ2-1, with 8 bases fitting TRBD2. Germline CDR1 ENHRY, CDR2 SYGVKD. Trimming at V came to 3 bases and at J to 4 bases, leaving 14 bases not matched to a gene. The CDR3 contains 18 residues. DNA for the CDR3: TGTGCCATCAGTGATCCCCAATCGAGCGGGAGCGGTTACAATGAGCAGTTCTTC. Translating it yields CAISDPQSSGSGYNEQFF.

This clone was detected many times. This rearrangement joins TRBV7-9 to TRBJ2-6, with a weak D call TRBD1 (5 bases). Germline V gene sequence: CDR1 SEHNR, CDR2 FQNEAQ (reference sequence). V was clipped by 0 bases and J by 13 bases, with 13 bases between them. This CDR3 spans 14 amino acids. The CDR3 loop is CASSLAPGPGVLTF. Written as DNA, the CDR3 is TGTGCCAGCAGCTTAGCCCCAGGGCCCGGGGTCCTGACTTTC.

This clone has a count of ten or more. The rearrangement joins TRBV6-4 to TRBJ2-7, with D perhaps TRBD2 (6 bases). The ends were cut back, 5 bases at V and 3 bases at J, with 17 bases in the middle. Germline loops: CDR1 MRHNA, CDR2 SNTAGT. The length of the CDR3 is 15 residues. The CDR3 protein is CASSLEGEASYEQYF. The DNA for the CDR3 is TGTGCCAGCAGTTTAGAAGGGGAGGCTAGCTACGAGCAGTACTTC.